Below are 18 T cell receptor beta chains sequenced from a single sample in a study of blood T cell repertoires in COVID-19. Sequencing used immunoSEQ multiplex PCR; TCRdb keeps in-frame clones, though not all of them. The sample comprises a few hundred thousand clones, roughly 87% of which are singletons, and over 9% rests with the top ten. The source material was PBMCs or T cells enriched from blood (not recorded which). The receptor source for this set is a man between 18 and 29 years old with acute COVID-19.

The rearrangement joins TRBV7-3 to TRBJ1-1; 7 bases line up with TRBD1. CDR1 is SGHTA and CDR2 is FQGTGA in the germline V gene. Trimming cost V 5 bases and J 8 bases; bases outside gene matches: 8. The CDR3 has 13 amino acids. CDR3 nucleotides: TGTGCCAGCAGCCTTCCCGGGACAGCGGAAGCTTTCTTT. As protein: CASSLPGTAEAFF.

This chain joins TRBV4-1 and TRBJ2-1; 9 bases agree with TRBD2. Germline V lookup: CDR1 MGHRA, CDR2 YSYEKL. J lost 4 bases, V lost 4 bases, and 17 bases had no gene match. The CDR3 loop spans 19 amino acids. CDR3 nucleotides: TGCGCCAGCAGCCCCTTGAGGGCGGGAGGGCCGAAATTATACAATGAGCAGTTCTTC. It encodes CASSPLRAGGPKLYNEQFF.

The chain couples TRBV27 to TRBJ2-5; TRBD1 matches at 7 bases. Germline values: CDR1 MNHEY, CDR2 SMNVEV (reference sequence). Losses at the gene ends were 4 bases for V and 5 bases for J; bases not matched to a gene: 7. The CDR3 has 14 amino acids. CDR3 protein: CASSSYRGSETQYF. The CDR3 nucleotides read TGTGCCAGCAGTTCGTACAGGGGAAGTGAGACCCAGTACTTC.

V gene TRBV30 combines with J gene TRBJ1-1; perhaps TRBD1 as D (5 bases). The CDR3 has 13 residues. From germline, CDR1 is GTSNPN and CDR2 SVGIG (reference sequence). The V end was cut by 2 bases, the J end by 1 base, with 8 bases between. For the CDR3, the DNA is TGTGCCTGGAGTACCGGACAGAACACTGAAGCTTTCTTT. Residues: CAWSTGQNTEAFF.

The V gene is TRBV5-4, the J gene TRBJ2-2; 10 bases are shared with TRBD1. Trimming at V came to 3 bases and at J to 7 bases, leaving 6 bases not matched to a gene. CDR3 length equals 15 residues. Germline assignment: CDR1 SGHNT and CDR2 YYREEE (reference sequence). The CDR3 protein is CASSWDRGVGGELFF. The CDR3 nucleotides read TGTGCCAGCAGCTGGGACAGGGGCGTTGGCGGGGAGCTGTTTTTT.

The chain has TRBV6-5 and TRBJ1-5; 7 bases agree with TRBD1. With 7 bases clipped from V and 7 bases from J, the junction kept 10 bases outside the gene matches. The CDR3 sequence is 14 residues long. The V gene's germline CDR1 is MNHEY and CDR2 SVGAGI. Written as DNA, the CDR3 is TGTGCCAGCATCGGAAGGGGGCCATCCCAGCCCCAGCATTTT. Its protein is CASIGRGPSQPQHF.

This sequence joins TRBV2 and TRBJ2-1; D ambiguous. The germline V gene encodes CDR1 SNHLY and CDR2 FYNNEI. This CDR3 is built from 15 residues. The ends were cut back, 2 bases at V and 5 bases at J, with 13 bases in the middle. The CDR3 sequence is CASSERSFLNNEQFF. The CDR3 DNA follows: TGTGCCAGCAGTGAACGGAGCTTCTTGAACAATGAGCAGTTCTTC.

The chain joins TRBV10-3 to TRBJ1-1; no firm D call. V lost 3 bases and J lost 3, with 14 bases in between. Germline values: CDR1 ENHRY, CDR2 SYGVKD. This CDR3 spans 15 amino acids. CDR3 sequence reads: CAISDSSLFYTEAFF. CDR3 nucleotides: TGTGCCATCAGTGATAGCAGCCTATTCTACACTGAAGCTTTCTTT.

This clone was observed many times. The chain is built from TRBV9 and TRBJ1-4, with TRBD1 identical over 8 bases. Per the germline V gene, CDR1 is SGDLS and CDR2 is YYNGEE. There are 17 residues in the CDR3. After removal of 3 bases from V and 4 bases from J, the junction contained 11 bases not matched to a gene. This CDR3 is CASSAMGPGQGNEKLFF. DNA for the CDR3: TGTGCCAGCAGCGCCATGGGGCCAGGACAGGGTAATGAAAAACTGTTTTTT.

V and J are TRBV6-2 or TRBV6-3 and TRBJ2-1; D gene uncertain. The CDR3 runs 12 residues. The V end was cut by 6 bases, the J end by 8 bases, with 11 bases between. Germline CDR1 reads MNHEY; CDR2 reads SVGEGT. The CDR3 nucleotides read TGTGCCAGCAGCCGTCCCCGGGATGAGCAGTTCTTC. This gives the protein CASSRPRDEQFF.

The V and J genes are TRBV29-1 and TRBJ2-1; the match to TRBD2 covers 10 bases. CDR1 SQVTM and CDR2 ANQGSEA come from the germline V gene. The CDR3 is 15 amino acids. J was trimmed by 7 bases and V by 8 bases; bases with no gene match: 14. The CDR3 here is CSTESPGLARNEQFF. CDR3 DNA sequence: TGCAGCACCGAATCCCCGGGACTAGCGAGGAATGAGCAGTTCTTC.

The chain uses TRBV28 and TRBJ2-1; a possible D gene is TRBD2 (5 bases). Germline V CDR1 and CDR2: MDHEN, SYDVKM. Trimming took off 4 bases at V and 3 bases at J, with 16 bases between the two ends. The CDR3 contains 16 residues. The CDR3 region is CASSSGLDSFYNEQFF. The CDR3 DNA reads as TGTGCCAGCAGTTCCGGACTCGACTCGTTCTACAATGAGCAGTTCTTC.

The rearrangement links TRBV4-3 to TRBJ1-6; TRBD1 matches 7 bases. V lost 5 bases and J lost 10; bases outside the gene matches: 14. Germline V gene lookup returns CDR1 LGHNA and CDR2 YSLEER. CDR3 length equals 16 residues. CDR3 in amino acids: CASSGSLGQVASPLHF. The CDR3 bases are TGCGCCAGCAGCGGAAGCCTAGGACAGGTCGCGTCACCCCTCCACTTT.

This rearrangement joins TRBV27 to TRBJ2-2, with D hard to call. CDR3 length: 15 residues. Trimming removed 6 bases at V and 4 bases at J, with 15 bases between. Germline V gene sequence: CDR1 MNHEY, CDR2 SMNVEV (reference sequence). Here the CDR3 reads CASRLDFSGTGELFF. DNA for the CDR3: TGTGCCAGCAGATTGGATTTCTCGGGCACCGGGGAGCTGTTTTTT.

This clone was seen at least ten times. The chain recombines TRBV6-5 with TRBJ2-3, with 10 positions matching TRBD2. Germline CDR1 is MNHEY and CDR2 is SVGAGI. The CDR3 extends over 14 amino acids. V lost 9 bases to trimming and J lost 4 bases; unmatched junction nucleotides: 7. The CDR3 sequence is CARILAGDPDTQYF. The CDR3 DNA reads TGTGCCAGGATTCTAGCGGGAGACCCAGATACGCAGTATTTT.

V and J are TRBV6-5 and TRBJ1-6; 8 bases line up with TRBD1. This CDR3 comprises 15 residues. Looked up from germline, CDR1 is MNHEY and CDR2 is SVGAGI. The junction had 8 bases not matched to a gene; V was cut back by 6 bases and J by 7 bases. CDR3 DNA: TGTGCCAGCAGACCAAGGACAGGGCGCAATTCACCCCTCCACTTT. Amino acids: CASRPRTGRNSPLHF.

This clone was recorded only once. V gene TRBV4-1 combines with J gene TRBJ2-1; 12 bases agree with TRBD1. Germline V gene sequence: CDR1 MGHRA, CDR2 YSYEKL. The CDR3 has 15 amino acids. V shed 5 bases and J 9 bases; nucleotides not matched to a gene: 8. DNA for the CDR3: TGCGCCAGCAGCAAGGGGGACAGGGGGCTGGTTGAGCAGTTCTTC. This codes for CASSKGDRGLVEQFF.

V gene TRBV5-5 combines with J gene TRBJ2-3; TRBD2 agrees at 15 bases. The CDR3 consists of 18 residues. Per the germline V gene, CDR1 is SGHKS and CDR2 is YYEKEE (reference sequence). J lost 3 bases, V lost 2 bases, and 7 bases had no gene match. CDR3 nucleotides: TGTGCCAGCAGCTTCTGGCTCGGGACTAGCGGGAGGACAGATACGCAGTATTTT. Encoded protein: CASSFWLGTSGRTDTQYF.